The clone carrying this T cell receptor beta chain was seen a handful of times. Its antigen is not identified. The CDR3 runs 14 residues. From germline, CDR1 is SQVTM and CDR2 ANQGSEA. Trimming stripped 6 bases from V and 6 bases from J, with 19 bases between. The source of the sample is a study of blood T cells in healthy people across ages. Study findings and constraints: More naive CD4+ cells and higher diversity marked long-lived donors relative to aged donors. Per million T cells, TCR beta diversity dropped roughly linearly as age increased.

The use of a sample-barcoded 5' primer and a J-beta primer mix characterized a second PCR of 7 to 11 cycles. TCRdb reprocessed the 5' RACE reads via MiXCR and lists one record per CDR3 protein. Of 1,800,000 or so distinct CDR3 sequences in the sample, about 39% were seen once. The clonotype was recovered from a human donor in good health. This sequence joins TRBV29-1 and TRBJ2-3; D is ambiguous. The sequencing sample was made of blood. CDR3 sequence reads: CSVLYRLSEDTQYF. The CDR3 DNA sequence: TGCAGCGTGCTTTACAGATTGTCTGAGGATACGCAGTATTTT.